This entry describes one T cell receptor beta chain. Its target is unknown. The data are from a study of T-cell reconstitution after alpha-beta-depleted transplantation in children. Study observations and caveats: High day-60 TCRbeta diversity in some patients came from surviving recipient T cells and thymic progenitors. T-cell numbers and diversity, one year after transplant, stemmed largely from T cells that were newly produced. Alpha-beta T cells about two months after transplant reportedly derived from several hundred expanded graft clones.

CDR1 and CDR2 from the germline V gene are SQVTM and ANQGSEA. This CDR3 region has 14 residues. V lost 6 bases to trimming and J lost 2 bases; unmatched junction nucleotides: 6. Preparing the TCRbeta library involved the use of unique molecular identifiers. TCRdb reanalysed the PCR reads using MiXCR and keeps one entry per CDR3 protein. The sample lists 500,000 to 650,000 distinct CDR3 sequences, 9.5% to 12% occurring once. This chain connects TRBV29-1 to TRBJ2-2; 7 positions agree with TRBD2. The receptor was derived from a female patient between 2 and 15 years old who had a stem cell transplant for aplastic anemia, so the T cells may come from the graft donor. Sample: PBMCs, mostly from graft donor cells, taken 180 days after TCRalphabeta/CD19-depleted stem cell transplant. The CDR3 loop is CSVRLADNTGELFF. The CDR3 region has the DNA TGCAGCGTAAGACTAGCCGACAACACCGGGGAGCTGTTTTTT.